The 2 T cell receptor beta chains below all came from one sample that was sequenced in a study of CD4+ T cells in melanoma. Generated by immunoSEQ multiplex PCR, the TCRdb table keeps only in-frame clones and is missing some. This sample has about 9,900 clones; around 72% occur once, and the top ten carry about 24%. The sequenced sample was tumor tissue. The receptors derive from a human donor with melanoma.

The chain has TRBV7-8 and TRBJ2-1; D uncertain. The V end lost 5 bases, the J end lost 0 bases, and 14 bases lay between the germline ends. Per germline, CDR1 SGHVS and CDR2 FQNEAQ. This CDR3 has 16 amino acids. CDR3 protein: CASSPGVLSSYNEQFF. Here the CDR3 DNA reads TGTGCCAGCAGCCCTGGGGTTTTGTCCTCCTACAATGAGCAGTTCTTC.

This clone was detected a few times. The CDR3 DNA reads as TGTGCCAGCAGTCCCAGGGGAATCTACGAGCAGTACTTC. Protein sequence: CASSPRGIYEQYF. This chain links TRBV28 with TRBJ2-7; tentative D call: TRBD1 (6 bases). CDR1 and CDR2 from the germline V gene are MDHEN and SYDVKM. V dropped 5 bases and J dropped 3 bases, with 11 bases sitting between them. The CDR3 totals 13 residues. Filled out from reference TRBV28 and TRBJ2-7, the complete variable domain reads DVKVTQSSRYLVKRTGEKVFLECVQDMDHENMFWYRQDPGLGLRLIYFSYDVKMKEKGDIPEGYSVSREKKERFSLILESASTNQTSMYLCASSPRGIYEQYFGPGTRLTVT.